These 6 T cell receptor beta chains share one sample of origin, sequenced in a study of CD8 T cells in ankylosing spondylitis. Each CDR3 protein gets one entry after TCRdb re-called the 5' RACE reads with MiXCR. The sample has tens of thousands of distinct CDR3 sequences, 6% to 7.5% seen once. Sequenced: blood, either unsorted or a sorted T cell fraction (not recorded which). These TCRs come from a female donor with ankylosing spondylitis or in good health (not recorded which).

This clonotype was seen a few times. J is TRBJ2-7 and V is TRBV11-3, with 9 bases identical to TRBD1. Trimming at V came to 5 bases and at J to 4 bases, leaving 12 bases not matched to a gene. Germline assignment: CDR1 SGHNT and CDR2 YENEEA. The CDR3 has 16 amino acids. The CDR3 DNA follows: TGTGCCAGCAGCCCCCTTCCGGGACAGGGATGGTACGAGCAGTACTTC. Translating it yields CASSPLPGQGWYEQYF.

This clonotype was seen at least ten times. CDR3 in DNA: TGTGCCAGCAGTTACCACCGACACAGGCCCTCATACCGATACGAGCAGTACGTC. As protein: CASSYHRHRPSYRYEQYV. V is TRBV6-6 and J is TRBJ2-7; D is possibly TRBD1 (5 bases). Germline CDR1 and CDR2: MNHNY and SVGAGI (reference sequence). The CDR3 has 18 residues. Trimming cost V 2 bases and J 4 bases, with 24 bases left between them.

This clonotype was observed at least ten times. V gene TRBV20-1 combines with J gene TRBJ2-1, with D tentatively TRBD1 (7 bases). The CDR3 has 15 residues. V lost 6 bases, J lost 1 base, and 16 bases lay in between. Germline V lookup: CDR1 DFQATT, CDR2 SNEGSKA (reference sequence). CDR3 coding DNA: TGCAGTGCCAGGGGGGCGATGGAATCCTACAATGAGCAGTTCTTC. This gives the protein CSARGAMESYNEQFF.

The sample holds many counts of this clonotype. CDR3: CASSLGTGPTEAFF. Written as DNA, the CDR3 is TGTGCCAGCAGCTTGGGGACCGGGCCCACTGAAGCTTTCTTT. The chain employs TRBV5-6 and TRBJ1-1; D not resolved. This CDR3 is built from 14 residues. Trimming took 0 bases from V and 4 from J, leaving 10 bases between them. Germline V CDR1 and CDR2: SGHDT, YYEEEE.

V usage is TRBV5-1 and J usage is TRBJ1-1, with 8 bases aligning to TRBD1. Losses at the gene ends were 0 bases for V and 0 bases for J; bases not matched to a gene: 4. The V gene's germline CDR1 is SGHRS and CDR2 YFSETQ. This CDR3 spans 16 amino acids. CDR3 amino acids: CASSLEGTGLNTEAFF. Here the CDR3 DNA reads TGCGCCAGCAGCTTGGAGGGGACAGGATTGAACACTGAAGCTTTCTTT.

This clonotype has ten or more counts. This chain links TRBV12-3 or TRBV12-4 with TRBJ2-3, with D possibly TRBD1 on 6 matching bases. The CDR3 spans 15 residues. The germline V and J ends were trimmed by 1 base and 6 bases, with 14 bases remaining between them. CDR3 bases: TGTGCCAGCAGTTTAGGGGGGCAGGGCCGTGATACGCAGTATTTT. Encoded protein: CASSLGGQGRDTQYF.